A single sample is the source of the 11 T cell receptor beta chains below, sequenced in a study of T cell responses to AZD1222 COVID-19 vaccine. TCRdb's table, derived via immunoSEQ multiplex PCR, lists solely in-frame clones and lacks some. The profile shows approximately 140,000 clones, around 93% of them singletons. Specimen: peripheral blood, collected on day 0 of AZD1222 vaccination. These receptors were collected from an adult in good health.

V is TRBV11-1 and J is TRBJ2-2, with a weak D call TRBD2 (6 bases). The CDR3 consists of 15 residues. Germline CDR1 and CDR2: SGHAT and FQDESV (reference sequence). V was pared by 8 bases and J by 4 bases, with 17 bases between. The CDR3 spells CASSGEAQLTGELFF. The CDR3 DNA sequence: TGTGCCAGCTCGGGAGAGGCACAACTCACCGGGGAGCTGTTTTTT. Combining the CDR3 with reference TRBV11-1 and TRBJ2-2 gives the whole variable domain EAEVAQSPRYKITEKSQAVAFWCDPISGHATLYWYRQILGQGPELLVQFQDESVVDDSQLPKDRFSAERLKGVDSTLKIQPAELGDSAMYLCASSGEAQLTGELFFGEGSRLTVL.

V and J are TRBV5-4 and TRBJ1-1, with D uncertain. The germline V gene encodes CDR1 SGHNT and CDR2 YYREEE (reference sequence). The CDR3 length is 13 residues. V lost 0 bases, J lost 4 bases, and 7 bases lay in between. CDR3: CASSLAPITEAFF. The CDR3 DNA reads as TGTGCCAGCAGCTTGGCACCGATCACTGAAGCTTTCTTT.

This sequence joins TRBV5-5 and TRBJ2-7, with a tentative D call TRBD1 (6 bases). CDR1 is SGHKS, CDR2 YYEKEE, per germline (reference sequence). The length of the CDR3 is 14 residues. With 0 bases removed from V and 3 bases from J, the gap between germline ends came to 10 bases. The CDR3 loop reads CASSLVGGYYEQYF. Written as DNA, the CDR3 is TGTGCCAGCAGCTTGGTAGGGGGTTACTACGAGCAGTACTTC.

The chain uses TRBV28 and TRBJ2-7, with TRBD2 matching 12 bases. This CDR3 is built from 15 residues. Trimming took 4 bases from V and 7 from J; bases not matched to a gene: 8. Germline CDR1 is MDHEN and CDR2 is SYDVKM. CDR3 in DNA: TGTGCCAGCAGTTCGGGACTAGCGGGTGCGGGGGAGCAGTACTTC. Encoded protein: CASSSGLAGAGEQYF.

V usage is TRBV9 and J usage is TRBJ2-5; D gene ambiguous. V shed 7 bases and J shed 4 bases, with 11 bases lying between them. The CDR3 extends over 12 amino acids. Germline CDR1 reads SGDLS; CDR2 reads YYNGEE. The CDR3 loop reads CASGPQTETQYF. The CDR3 DNA is TGTGCCAGCGGGCCTCAAACAGAGACCCAGTACTTC.

The gene calls are TRBV2 and TRBJ1-2; D gene unclear. This CDR3 is 13 amino acids long. Trimming took 5 bases from V and 0 from J, leaving 7 bases between them. CDR1 SNHLY and CDR2 FYNNEI come from the germline V gene. Written as DNA, the CDR3 is TGTGCCAGCAGTAATTCGGCTAACTATGGCTACACCTTC. Amino acid sequence: CASSNSANYGYTF.

This clone was recorded only once. This chain links TRBV3-1 (or the pseudogene TRBV3-2) with TRBJ1-4; D not resolved. V was shortened by 1 base and J by 7 bases, with 10 bases between the two germline ends. This CDR3 comprises 14 residues. CDR1 and CDR2 (germline): LGHDT, YNNKEL (reference sequence). The CDR3 region has the DNA TGTGCCAGCAGCCAAGGACAAGGAGGTGAAAAACTGTTTTTT. Protein sequence: CASSQGQGGEKLFF.

The rearrangement joins TRBV3-1 (or the pseudogene TRBV3-2) to TRBJ1-1; no clear D gene. Germline loops: CDR1 LGHDT, CDR2 YNNKEL (reference sequence). With 1 base removed from V and 0 bases from J, the gap between germline ends came to 6 bases. CDR3 length: 14 amino acids. This CDR3 reads CASSQGQLNTEAFF. The CDR3 bases are TGTGCCAGCAGCCAAGGTCAGTTGAACACTGAAGCTTTCTTT.

This clone came up once. J is TRBJ2-7 and V is TRBV30; TRBD2 might be the D (5 bases). V was trimmed by 3 bases and J by 2 bases, leaving 11 bases between them. The CDR3 is 13 residues long. CDR1 and CDR2 (germline): GTSNPN, SVGIG (reference sequence). The CDR3: CAWRADSAYEQYF. The CDR3 nucleotides read TGTGCCTGGAGGGCGGACTCGGCCTACGAGCAGTACTTC.

The chain is built from TRBV11-3 and TRBJ2-3; 8 nucleotides line up with TRBD2. In germline, CDR1 is SGHNT, CDR2 YENEEA. This CDR3 has 13 amino acids. Unmatched junction bases numbered 5, after V lost 3 bases and J lost 9 bases. Here the CDR3 reads CASSFPGGGTQYF. As DNA, the CDR3 is TGTGCCAGCAGCTTCCCGGGAGGGGGAACGCAGTATTTT.

In its sample, this clone was seen a few times. The rearrangement links TRBV11-1 to TRBJ2-7, with D possibly matching TRBD1 (6 bases). V dropped 2 bases and J dropped 1 base, with 6 bases sitting between them. Per the germline V gene, CDR1 is SGHAT and CDR2 is FQDESV (reference sequence). The CDR3 consists of 13 residues. The DNA for the CDR3 is TGTGCCAGCAGCTTACAGGGGTCCTACGAGCAGTACTTC. The encoded protein is CASSLQGSYEQYF.